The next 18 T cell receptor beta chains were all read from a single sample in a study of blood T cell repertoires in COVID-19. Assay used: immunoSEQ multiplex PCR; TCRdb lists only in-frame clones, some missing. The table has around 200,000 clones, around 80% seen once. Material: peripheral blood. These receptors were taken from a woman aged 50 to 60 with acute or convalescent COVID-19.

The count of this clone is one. CDR3 sequence: CASSLVGGAFTEAFF. CDR3 coding DNA: TGCGCCAGCAGCTTGGTGGGGGGTGCTTTCACTGAAGCTTTCTTT. The V gene is TRBV5-1, the J gene TRBJ1-1, with D perhaps matching TRBD1 (5 bases). CDR3 length: 15 residues. The germline V gene has CDR1 SGHRS and CDR2 YFSETQ. The germline V and J ends were trimmed by 0 bases and 4 bases, with 13 bases remaining between them. The full variable domain, in which reference TRBV5-1 and TRBJ1-1 provide the parts outside the CDR3, is KAGVTQTPRYLIKTRGQQVTLSCSPISGHRSVSWYQQTPGQGLQFLFEYFSETQRNKGNFPGRFSGRQFSNSRSEMNVSTLELGDSALYLCASSLVGGAFTEAFFGQGTRLTVV.

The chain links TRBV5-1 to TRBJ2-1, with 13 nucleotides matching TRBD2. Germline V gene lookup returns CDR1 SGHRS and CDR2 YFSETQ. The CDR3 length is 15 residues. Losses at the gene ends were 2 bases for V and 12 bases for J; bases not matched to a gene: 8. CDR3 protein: CASSLTSGRALAQFF. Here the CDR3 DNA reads TGCGCCAGCAGCTTAACTAGCGGGAGGGCCTTGGCGCAGTTCTTC.

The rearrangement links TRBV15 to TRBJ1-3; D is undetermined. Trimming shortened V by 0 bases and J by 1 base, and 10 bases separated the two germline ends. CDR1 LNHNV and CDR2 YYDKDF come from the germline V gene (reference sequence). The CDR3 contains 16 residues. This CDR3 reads CATSRDPAGSGNTIYF. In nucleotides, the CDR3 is TGTGCCACCAGCAGAGATCCAGCGGGGTCTGGAAACACCATATATTTT.

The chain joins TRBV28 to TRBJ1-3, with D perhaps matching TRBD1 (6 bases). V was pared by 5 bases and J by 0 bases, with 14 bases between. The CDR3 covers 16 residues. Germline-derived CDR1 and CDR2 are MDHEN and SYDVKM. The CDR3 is CASSTGGPSSGNTIYF. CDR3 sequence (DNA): TGTGCCAGCAGTACGGGGGGCCCGAGCTCTGGAAACACCATATATTTT.

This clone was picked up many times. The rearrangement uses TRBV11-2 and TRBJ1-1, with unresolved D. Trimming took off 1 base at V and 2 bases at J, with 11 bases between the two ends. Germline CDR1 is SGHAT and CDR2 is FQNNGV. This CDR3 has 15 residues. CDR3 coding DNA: TGTGCCAGCAGCTTAGTTACTTTAAGCAACACTGAAGCTTTCTTT. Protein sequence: CASSLVTLSNTEAFF. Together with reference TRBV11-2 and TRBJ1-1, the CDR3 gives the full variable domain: EAGVAQSPRYKIIEKRQSVAFWCNPISGHATLYWYQQILGQGPKLLIQFQNNGVVDDSQLPKDRFSAERLKGVDSTLKIQPAKLEDSAVYLCASSLVTLSNTEAFFGQGTRLTVV.

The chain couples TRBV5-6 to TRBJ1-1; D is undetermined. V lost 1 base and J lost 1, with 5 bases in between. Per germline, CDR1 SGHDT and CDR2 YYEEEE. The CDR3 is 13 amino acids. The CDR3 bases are TGTGCCAGCAGCTTGAGCCAGAACACTGAAGCTTTCTTT. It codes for CASSLSQNTEAFF.

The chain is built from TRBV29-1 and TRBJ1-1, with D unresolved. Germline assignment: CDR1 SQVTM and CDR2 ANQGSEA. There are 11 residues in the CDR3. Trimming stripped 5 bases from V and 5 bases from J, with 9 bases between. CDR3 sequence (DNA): TGCAGCGTTACCGGGGTGACTGAAGCTTTCTTT. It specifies CSVTGVTEAFF.

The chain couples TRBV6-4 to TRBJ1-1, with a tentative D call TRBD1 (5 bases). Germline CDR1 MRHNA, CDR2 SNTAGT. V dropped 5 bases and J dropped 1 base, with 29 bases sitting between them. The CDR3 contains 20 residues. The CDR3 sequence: CASSILRDSLSILKNTEAFF. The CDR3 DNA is TGTGCCAGCAGTATATTAAGGGACTCCCTTTCGATACTAAAGAACACTGAAGCTTTCTTT.

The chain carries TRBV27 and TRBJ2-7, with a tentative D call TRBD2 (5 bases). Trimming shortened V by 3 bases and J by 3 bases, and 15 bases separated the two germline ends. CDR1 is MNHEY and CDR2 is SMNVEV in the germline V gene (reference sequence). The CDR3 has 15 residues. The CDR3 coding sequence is TGTGCCAGCAGTTTCTCCGGGGTCTTCCACTACGAGCAGTACTTC. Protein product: CASSFSGVFHYEQYF.

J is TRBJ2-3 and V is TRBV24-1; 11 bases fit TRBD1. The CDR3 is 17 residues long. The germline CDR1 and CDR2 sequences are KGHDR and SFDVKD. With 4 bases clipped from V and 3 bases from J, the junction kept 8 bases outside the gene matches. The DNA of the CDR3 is TGTGCCACCAGTGACTCGCCCGGGACAGGGGGAACAGATACGCAGTATTTT. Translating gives CATSDSPGTGGTDTQYF.

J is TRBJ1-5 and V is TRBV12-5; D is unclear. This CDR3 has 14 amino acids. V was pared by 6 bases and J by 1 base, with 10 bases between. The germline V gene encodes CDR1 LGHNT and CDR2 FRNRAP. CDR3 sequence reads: CASGVWASNQPQHF. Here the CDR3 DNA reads TGTGCTAGTGGAGTTTGGGCCAGCAATCAGCCCCAGCATTTT.

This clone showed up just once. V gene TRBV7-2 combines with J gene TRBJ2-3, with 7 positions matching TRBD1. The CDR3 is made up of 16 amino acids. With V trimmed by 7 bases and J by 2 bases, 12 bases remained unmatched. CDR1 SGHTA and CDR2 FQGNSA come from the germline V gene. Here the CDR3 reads CASTSRKGAFTDTQYF. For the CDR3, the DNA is TGTGCCAGCACCTCGAGAAAGGGGGCATTCACAGATACGCAGTATTTT.

The CDR3 sequence: CASSLAHQTGTEAFF. The CDR3 DNA sequence: TGTGCCAGCAGCTTAGCCCACCAGACAGGAACTGAAGCTTTCTTT. The J gene is TRBJ1-1, the V gene TRBV11-2; a weak D match, TRBD1 (6 bases). This CDR3 has 15 amino acids. Trimming removed 1 base at V and 5 bases at J, with 14 bases between. Germline V CDR1 and CDR2: SGHAT, FQNNGV.

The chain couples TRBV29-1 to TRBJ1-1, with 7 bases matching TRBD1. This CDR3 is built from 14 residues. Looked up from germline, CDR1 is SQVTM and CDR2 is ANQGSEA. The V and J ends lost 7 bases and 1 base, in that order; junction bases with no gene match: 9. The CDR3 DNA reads TGCAGCGGCGAACAGGGGTCCCAGAACACTGAAGCTTTCTTT. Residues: CSGEQGSQNTEAFF.

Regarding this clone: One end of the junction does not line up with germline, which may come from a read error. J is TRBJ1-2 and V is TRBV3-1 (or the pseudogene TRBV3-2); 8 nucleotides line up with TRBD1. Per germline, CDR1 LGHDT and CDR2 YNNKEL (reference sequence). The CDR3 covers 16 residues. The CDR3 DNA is TGTGCCAGCAGCCCTCGGACAGGGCCGGAGAACTATGGCCACACCTTC. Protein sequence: CASSPRTGPENYGHTF.

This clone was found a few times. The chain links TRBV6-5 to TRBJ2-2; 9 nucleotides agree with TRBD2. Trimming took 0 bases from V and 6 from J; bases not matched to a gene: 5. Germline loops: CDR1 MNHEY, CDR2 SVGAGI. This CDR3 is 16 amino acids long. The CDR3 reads CASSYSGLASSGELFF. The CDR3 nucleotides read TGTGCCAGCAGTTACTCCGGACTAGCGTCGTCCGGGGAGCTGTTTTTT.

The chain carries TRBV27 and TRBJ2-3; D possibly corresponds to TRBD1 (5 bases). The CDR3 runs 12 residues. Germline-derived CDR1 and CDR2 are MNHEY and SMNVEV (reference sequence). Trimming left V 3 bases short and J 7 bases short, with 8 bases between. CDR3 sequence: CASSFAGNTQYF. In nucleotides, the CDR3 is TGTGCCAGCAGTTTTGCAGGGAATACGCAGTATTTT.

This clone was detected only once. The DNA of the CDR3 is TGTGCCACCAGCCGGAGCCGGGGATCGGATACGCAGTATTTT. As protein: CATSRSRGSDTQYF. The chain employs TRBV24-1 and TRBJ2-3; D perhaps matches TRBD2 (5 bases). V was clipped by 7 bases and J by 6 bases, with 16 bases between them. Germline-derived CDR1 and CDR2 are KGHDR and SFDVKD. This CDR3 has 14 amino acids.